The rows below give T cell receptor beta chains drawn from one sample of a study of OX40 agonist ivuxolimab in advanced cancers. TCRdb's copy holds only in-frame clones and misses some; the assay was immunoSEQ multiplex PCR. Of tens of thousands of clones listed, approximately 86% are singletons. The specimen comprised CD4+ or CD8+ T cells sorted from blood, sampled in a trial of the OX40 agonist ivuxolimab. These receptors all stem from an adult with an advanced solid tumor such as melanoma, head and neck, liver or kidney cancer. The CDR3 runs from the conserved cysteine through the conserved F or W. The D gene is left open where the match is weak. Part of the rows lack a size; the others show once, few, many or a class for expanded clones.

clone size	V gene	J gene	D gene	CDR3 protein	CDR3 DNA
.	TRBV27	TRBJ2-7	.	CASTSANTYEQYF	TGTGCCAGCACCTCCGCGAATACCTACGAGCAGTACTTC
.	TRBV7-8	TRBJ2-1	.	CASSLGLRGPVHEQFF	TGTGCCAGCAGCTTAGGGTTGCGGGGCCCGGTCCATGAGCAGTTCTTC
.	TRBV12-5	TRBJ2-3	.	CASGLFGGVVDTQYF	TGTGCTAGTGGTTTGTTTGGGGGAGTAGTAGATACGCAGTATTTT
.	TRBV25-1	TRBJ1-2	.	CASSEPRAGGRGGYTF	TGTGCCAGCAGTGAGCCCCGAGCGGGGGGCAGAGGAGGCTACACCTTC
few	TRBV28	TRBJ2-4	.	CASSLWVNNVQYF	TGTGCCAGCAGTTTATGGGTCAACAACGTTCAGTACTTC
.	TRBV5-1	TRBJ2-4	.	CASRDEKGGNIQYF	TGCGCCAGCAGAGACGAGAAGGGTGGCAACATTCAGTACTTC
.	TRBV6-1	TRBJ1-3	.	CASSVFSGNTIYF	TGTGCCAGCAGTGTCTTCTCTGGAAACACCATATATTTT
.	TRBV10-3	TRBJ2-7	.	CAISGQGTSSYEQYF	TGTGCCATCAGTGGGCAAGGGACTTCTTCCTACGAGCAGTACTTC
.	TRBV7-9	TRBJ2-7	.	CASSPRGTLRYEQYF	TGTGCCAGCAGCCCCCGGGGGACATTGAGGTACGAGCAGTACTTC
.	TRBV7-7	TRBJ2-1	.	CASSARWASYNEQFF	TGTGCTAGCAGCGCCCGGTGGGCCTCCTACAATGAGCAGTTCTTC
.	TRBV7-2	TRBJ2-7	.	CASSRVGPYEQYF	TGTGCCAGCTCCCGGGTAGGACCCTACGAGCAGTACTTC
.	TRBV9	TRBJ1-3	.	CASRPNIGPGSSGNTIYF	TGTGCCAGCAGGCCGAATATCGGTCCGGGGAGCTCTGGAAACACCATATATTTT
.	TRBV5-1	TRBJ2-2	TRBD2	CASSPLSTSGNSGELFF	TGCGCCAGCAGCCCGCTATCGACTAGCGGGAACTCCGGGGAGCTGTTTTTT
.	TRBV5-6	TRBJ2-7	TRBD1	CASSLAGTGSYEQYF	TGTGCCAGCAGCTTGGCCGGGACAGGGTCCTACGAGCAGTACTTC
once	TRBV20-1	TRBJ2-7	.	CSAGLASYF	TGCAGTGCCGGCCTAGCGTCGTACTTC
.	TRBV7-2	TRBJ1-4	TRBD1	CASSSRPTGGSTNEKLFF	TGTGCCAGCAGCTCAAGGCCCACAGGGGGCTCAACTAATGAAAAACTGTTTTTT
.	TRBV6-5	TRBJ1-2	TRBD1	CASSYSRDRGDYGYTF	TGTGCCAGCAGTTACTCGAGGGACAGGGGCGACTATGGCTACACCTTC
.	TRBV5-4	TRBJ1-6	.	CASSPRWNRRNSPLHF	TGTGCCAGCAGCCCTAGGTGGAACAGGAGGAATTCACCCCTCCACTTT
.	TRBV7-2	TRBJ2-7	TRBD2	CASTLGGAGGREQYF	TGTGCCAGCACCCTAGGGGGGGCGGGAGGAAGGGAGCAGTACTTC
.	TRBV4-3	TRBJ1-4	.	CASSQDPTHPVNEKLFF	TGCGCCAGCAGCCAAGACCCTACACACCCGGTTAATGAAAAACTGTTTTTT
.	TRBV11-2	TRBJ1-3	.	CASSPVDGTSGNTIYF	TGTGCCAGCAGCCCTGTTGACGGTACCTCTGGAAACACCATATATTTT
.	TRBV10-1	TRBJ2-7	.	CASSEDGYEQYF	TGCGCCAGCAGTGAGGACGGCTACGAGCAGTACTTC
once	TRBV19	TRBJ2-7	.	CASSNPRATHEQYF	TGTGCCAGTAGTAACCCTAGGGCCACACACGAGCAGTACTTC
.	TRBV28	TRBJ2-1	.	CASSSRGFGGSLRNEQFF	TGTGCCAGCAGCTCCCGAGGTTTCGGGGGCTCGCTTAGAAATGAGCAGTTCTTC
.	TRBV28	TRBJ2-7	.	CASSSSYEQYF	TGTGCCAGCAGTTCATCCTACGAGCAGTACTTC
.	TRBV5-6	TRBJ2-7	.	CASSRRRGREQYF	TGTGCCAGCAGCAGAAGGCGGGGGCGCGAGCAGTACTTC
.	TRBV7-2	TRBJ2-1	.	CASSLVSRWDSYNEQFF	TGTGCCAGCAGCTTAGTCTCCAGGTGGGACTCCTACAATGAGCAGTTCTTC
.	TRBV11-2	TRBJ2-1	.	CASSLEPASSYNEQFF	TGTGCCAGCAGCTTAGAACCGGCCAGCTCCTACAATGAGCAGTTCTTC
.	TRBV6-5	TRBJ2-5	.	CASSPPAAETQYF	TGTGCCAGCAGTCCCCCGGCAGCAGAGACCCAGTACTTC
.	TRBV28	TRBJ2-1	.	CASSLFSLARPYNEQFF	TGTGCCAGCAGTTTATTTTCCCTAGCGCGTCCCTACAATGAGCAGTTCTTC
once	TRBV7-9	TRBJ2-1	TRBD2	CASSLVSGDEQFF	TGTGCCAGCAGCTTGGTGAGCGGGGATGAGCAGTTCTTC
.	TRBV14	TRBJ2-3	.	CASSLRGQDTQYF	TGTGCCAGCAGCCTCCGAGGCCAGGATACGCAGTATTTT
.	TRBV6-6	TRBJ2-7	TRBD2	CASSPTSREQYF	TGTGCCAGCAGCCCGACTAGCCGCGAGCAGTACTTC
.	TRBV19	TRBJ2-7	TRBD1	CASSTAGTGYYEQYF	TGTGCCAGTAGTACGGCCGGGACAGGGTACTACGAGCAGTACTTC
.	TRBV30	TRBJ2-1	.	CAWRWLGGAGGSYNEQFF	TGTGCCTGGAGGTGGCTAGGGGGCGCGGGGGGCTCCTACAATGAGCAGTTCTTC
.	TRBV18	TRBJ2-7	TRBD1	CASSPKTGVAYEQYF	TGTGCCAGCTCACCCAAGACAGGGGTCGCGTACGAGCAGTACTTC
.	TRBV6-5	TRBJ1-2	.	CASRTNRDGYTF	TGTGCCAGCAGGACGAACAGGGATGGCTACACCTTC
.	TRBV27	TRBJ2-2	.	CASRNEGKDTGELFF	TGTGCCAGCCGAAACGAGGGCAAAGACACCGGGGAGCTGTTTTTT
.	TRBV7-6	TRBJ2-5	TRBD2	CASSRTSGGTQYF	TGTGCCAGCAGCCGGACTAGCGGGGGGACCCAGTACTTC
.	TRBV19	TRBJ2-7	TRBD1	CASSLEQGYEQYF	TGTGCCAGTAGTCTCGAACAGGGGTACGAGCAGTACTTC
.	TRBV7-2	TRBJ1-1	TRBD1	CASSLRRQGVHTEAFF	TGTGCCAGCAGCTTAAGGAGACAGGGGGTTCACACTGAAGCTTTCTTT
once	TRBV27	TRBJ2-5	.	CASRGTSLMAETQYF	TGTGCCAGCAGGGGGACTTCTCTAATGGCGGAGACCCAGTACTTC
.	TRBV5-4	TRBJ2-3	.	CASSSLGSGVTSTDTQYF	TGTGCCAGCAGCTCCCTGGGGTCCGGGGTAACTAGCACAGATACGCAGTATTTT
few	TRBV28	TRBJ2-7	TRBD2	CASTLAGGGYEQYF	TGTGCCAGCACCCTAGCGGGAGGGGGTTACGAGCAGTACTTC